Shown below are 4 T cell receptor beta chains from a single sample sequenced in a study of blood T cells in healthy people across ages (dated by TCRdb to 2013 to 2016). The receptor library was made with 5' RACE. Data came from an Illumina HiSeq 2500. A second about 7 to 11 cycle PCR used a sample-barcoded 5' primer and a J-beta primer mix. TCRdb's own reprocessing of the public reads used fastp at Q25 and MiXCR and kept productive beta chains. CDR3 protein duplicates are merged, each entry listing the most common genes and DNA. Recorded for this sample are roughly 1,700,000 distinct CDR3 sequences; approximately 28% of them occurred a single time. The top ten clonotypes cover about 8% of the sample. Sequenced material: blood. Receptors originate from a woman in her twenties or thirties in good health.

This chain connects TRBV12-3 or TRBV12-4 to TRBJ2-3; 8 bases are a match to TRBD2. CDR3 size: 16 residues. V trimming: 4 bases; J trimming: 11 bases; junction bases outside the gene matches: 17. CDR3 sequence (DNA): TGTGCCAGCAGTTCCGGGACTAGAGGGACCTTGGATGTGCAGTATTTT. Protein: CASSSGTRGTLDVQYF.

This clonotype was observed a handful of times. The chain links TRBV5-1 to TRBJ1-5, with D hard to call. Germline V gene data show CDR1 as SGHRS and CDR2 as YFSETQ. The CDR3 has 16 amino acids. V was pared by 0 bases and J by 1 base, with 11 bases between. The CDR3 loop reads CASSLDAAVSNQPQHF. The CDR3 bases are TGCGCCAGCAGCTTGGACGCCGCAGTGAGCAATCAGCCCCAGCATTTT.

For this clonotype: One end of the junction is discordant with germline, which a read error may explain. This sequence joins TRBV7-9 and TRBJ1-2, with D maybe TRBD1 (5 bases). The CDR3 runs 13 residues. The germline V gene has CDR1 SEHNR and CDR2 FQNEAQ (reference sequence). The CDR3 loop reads CASSRGGLYDYTF. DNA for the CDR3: TGTGCCAGCAGTCGGGGCGGGCTCTATGACTACACCTTC. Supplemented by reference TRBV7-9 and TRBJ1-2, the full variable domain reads DTGVSQNPRHKITKRGQNVTFRCDPISEHNRLYWYRQTLGQGPEFLTYFQNEAQLEKSRLLSDRFSAERPKGSFSTLEIQRTEQGDSAMYLCASSRGGLYDYTFGSGTRLTVV.

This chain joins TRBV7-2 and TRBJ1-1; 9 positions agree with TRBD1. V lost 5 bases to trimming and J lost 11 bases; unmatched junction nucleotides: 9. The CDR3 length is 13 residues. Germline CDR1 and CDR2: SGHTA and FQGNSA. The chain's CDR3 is CASSPWTGVAAFF. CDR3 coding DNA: TGTGCCAGCAGCCCCTGGACAGGGGTGGCGGCTTTCTTT.